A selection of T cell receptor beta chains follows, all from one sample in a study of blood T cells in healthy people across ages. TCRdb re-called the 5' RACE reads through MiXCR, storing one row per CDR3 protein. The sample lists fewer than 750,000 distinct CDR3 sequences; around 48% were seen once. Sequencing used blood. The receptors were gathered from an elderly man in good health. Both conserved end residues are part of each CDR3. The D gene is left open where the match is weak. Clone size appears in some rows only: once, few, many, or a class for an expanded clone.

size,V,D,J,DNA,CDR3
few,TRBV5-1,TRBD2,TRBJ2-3,TGCGCCAGCAGCTTAAGACTAGCGGGAGGAACTAGCACAGATACGCAGTATTTT,CASSLRLAGGTSTDTQYF
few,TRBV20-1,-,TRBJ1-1,TGCAGTGCTCCTAGGACAGCGAGGGCTTTCTTT,CSAPRTARAFF
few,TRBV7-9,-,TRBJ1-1,TGTGCCAGCAGCTTAGACACGAAACCATTCAATGAAGCTTTCTTT,CASSLDTKPFNEAFF
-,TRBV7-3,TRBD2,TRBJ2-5,TGTGCCAGCAGCCCCTCGGGACTAGCGGGAGGTCAAGAGACCCAGTACTTC,CASSPSGLAGGQETQYF
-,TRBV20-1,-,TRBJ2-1,TGCAGTGCTAGAGTAACTAGGGCATCCTCCTACAATGAGCAGTTCTTC,CSARVTRASSYNEQFF
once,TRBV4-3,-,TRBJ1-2,TGCGCCAGCAGCCGTGGTCTATGGGACTATGGCTACACCTTC,CASSRGLWDYGYTF
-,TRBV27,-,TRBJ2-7,TGTGCCAGCAGTTTTTTGGGGGGAGGTACCTACGAGCAGTACTTC,CASSFLGGGTYEQYF
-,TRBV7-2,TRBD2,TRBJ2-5,TGTGCCAGCATCCCTCAAAGACTAGCGGGAGGGGAGACCCAGTACTTC,CASIPQRLAGGETQYF
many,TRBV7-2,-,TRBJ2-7,TGTGCCAGCAGCTCGCCCCCCCTTTGGGAGCAGTACTTC,CASSSPPLWEQYF
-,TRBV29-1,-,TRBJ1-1,TGCAGCGCCGCCTCGGGAGTAATGAACACTGAAGCTTTCTTT,CSAASGVMNTEAFF
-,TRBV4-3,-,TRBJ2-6,TGCGCCAGCAGCCAACGCGGGACAGCGAACTCTGGGGCCAACGTCCTGACTTTC,CASSQRGTANSGANVLTF
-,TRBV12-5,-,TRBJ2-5,TGTGCTAGTGGTTCAATGGAAGAGACCCAGTACTTC,CASGSMEETQYF
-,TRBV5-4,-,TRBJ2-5,TGTGCCAGCAGCTTGCACGAACGGCAGTACCAAGAGACCCAGTACTTC,CASSLHERQYQETQYF
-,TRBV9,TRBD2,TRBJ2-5,TGTGCCAGCAGCCCCCGGGCTAGCGGGAGGGCGCGGGAGACCCAGTACTTC,CASSPRASGRARETQYF
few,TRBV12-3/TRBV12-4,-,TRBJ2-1,TGTGCCAGCAGTTTACAGGGACAAAGCTCCTACAATGAGCAGTTCTTC,CASSLQGQSSYNEQFF
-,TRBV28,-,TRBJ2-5,TGTGCCAGCAGGCTCGGGCTACCGCAAGAGACCCAGTACTTC,CASRLGLPQETQYF
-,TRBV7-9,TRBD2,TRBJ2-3,TGTGCCAGCAGCCTATGGACTAGCCTGACAGATACGCAGTATTTT,CASSLWTSLTDTQYF
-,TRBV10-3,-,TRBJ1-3,TGTGCCAACCAGAGGACCCTAGGAAACACCATATATTTT,CANQRTLGNTIYF
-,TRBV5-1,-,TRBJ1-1,TGCGCCAGCAGCTTGGAGGTCAGGACAGCGAACACTGAAGCTTTCTTT,CASSLEVRTANTEAFF
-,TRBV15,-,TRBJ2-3,TGTGCCACCAGCAGAGATGCGACTGGGGGTACGCAGTATTTT,CATSRDATGGTQYF
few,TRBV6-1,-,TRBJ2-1,TGTGCCAGCAGCGGAGGACTGAACTACAATGAGCAGTTCTTC,CASSGGLNYNEQFF
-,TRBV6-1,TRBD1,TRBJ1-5,TGTGCCAGCAGAGCCCTAGAAGACAGGGGGGCCAATCAGCCCCAGCATTTT,CASRALEDRGANQPQHF
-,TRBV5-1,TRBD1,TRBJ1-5,TGCGCCAGCAGCCAAACAGGGGGTGGCAATCAGCCCCAGCATTTT,CASSQTGGGNQPQHF
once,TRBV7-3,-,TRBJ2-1,TGTGCCAGCAGCCCTAGCGTCTCCTACAATGAGCAGTTCTTC,CASSPSVSYNEQFF
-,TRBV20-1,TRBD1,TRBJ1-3,TGCAGCAGCACAGGGGGGTCAAACACCATATATTTT,CSSTGGSNTIYF
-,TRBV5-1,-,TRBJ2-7,TGCGCCAGCAGCTTCTTTAGCCTACCCTACGAGCAGTACTTC,CASSFFSLPYEQYF
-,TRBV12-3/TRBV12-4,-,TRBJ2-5,TGTGCCAGCAGCATTTTACAGGAAGAGACCCGGTACTTC,CASSILQEETRYF
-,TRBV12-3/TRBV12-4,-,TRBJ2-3,TGTGCCAGCAGTTTACGTGGCACAGAAACGCAGTATTTT,CASSLRGTETQYF
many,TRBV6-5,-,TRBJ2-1,TGTGCCAGCAGTCGAGGAGCTTCCTACAATGAGCAGTTCTTC,CASSRGASYNEQFF
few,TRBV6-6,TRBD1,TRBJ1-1,TGTGCCAGCAGTTCGGACAGGGGCACTGAAGCTTTCTTT,CASSSDRGTEAFF
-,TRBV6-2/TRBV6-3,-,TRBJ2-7,TGTGCCAGCAGGCAGACTACCTACGAGCAGTACTTC,CASRQTTYEQYF
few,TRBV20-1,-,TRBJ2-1,TGCAGTGCTCTCCGACTAGGGGGGTCCTACAATGAGCAGTTCTTC,CSALRLGGSYNEQFF
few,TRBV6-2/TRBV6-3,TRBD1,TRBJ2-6,TGTGCCAGCGACAGGGCTGGGGCCAACGTCCTGACTTTC,CASDRAGANVLTF
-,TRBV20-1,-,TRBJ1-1,TGCAGTGCTAAAACCTTACAGGGAATCACTGAAGCTTTCTTT,CSAKTLQGITEAFF
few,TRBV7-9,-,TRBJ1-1,TGTGCCAGCAGCGTCGAAACGCGGACTGAAGCTTTCTTT,CASSVETRTEAFF
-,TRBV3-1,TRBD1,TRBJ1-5,TGTGCCAGCAGCCAAGGGGGACAGGGGACGCCCCAGCATTTT,CASSQGGQGTPQHF
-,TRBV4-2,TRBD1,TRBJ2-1,TGTGCCAGCAGCCAAGTTGGACAGGTGAACAATGAGCAGTTCTTC,CASSQVGQVNNEQFF
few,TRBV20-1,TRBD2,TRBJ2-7,TGCAGTGCGTTACTAGCGGCCAAAGATTACGAGCAGTACTTC,CSALLAAKDYEQYF
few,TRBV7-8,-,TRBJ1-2,TGTGCCAGCAGCGCAGGAGGGGTTGGCTATGGCTACACCTTC,CASSAGGVGYGYTF
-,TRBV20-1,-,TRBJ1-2,TGCAGTGCTAGAGATAGGCAGGGTGGCTACACCTTC,CSARDRQGGYTF
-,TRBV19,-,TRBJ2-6,TGTGCCAGTGGCTCGTCCAACGTCCTGACTTTC,CASGSSNVLTF
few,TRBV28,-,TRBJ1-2,TGTGCCAGCCTTCCAACGGACGCAAGCGGTGGCTACACCTTC,CASLPTDASGGYTF
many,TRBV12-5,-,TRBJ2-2,TGTGCTAGTGGGTCGACAGGGAACACCGGGGAGCTGTTTTTT,CASGSTGNTGELFF
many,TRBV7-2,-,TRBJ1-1,TGTGCCAGCAGCTTAGCTGGAGGGGCAATAGGCGGCACTGAAGCTTTCTTT,CASSLAGGAIGGTEAFF
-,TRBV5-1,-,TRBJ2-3,TGCGCCAGCAGCTTGGACTCCCCAGGGGCGCAGTATTTT,CASSLDSPGAQYF
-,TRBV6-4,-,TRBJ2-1,TGTGCCAGCAGTGAGGATTTCTCGGATGAGCAGTTCTTC,CASSEDFSDEQFF
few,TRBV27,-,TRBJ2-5,TGTGCCAGCAGTCCTCGACAGCCTCAAGAGACCCAGTACTTC,CASSPRQPQETQYF
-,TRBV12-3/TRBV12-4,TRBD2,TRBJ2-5,TGTGCCAGCAGGGCGACTAGCGGACAAGAGACCCAGTACTTC,CASRATSGQETQYF
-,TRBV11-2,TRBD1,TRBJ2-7,TGTGCCAGCAGCGGTCGACAGGGTAGCTACGAGCAGTACTTC,CASSGRQGSYEQYF